This T cell receptor beta chain was captured by sequencing in a study of T cells after yellow fever vaccination. One entry per CDR3 protein, called by TCRdb with MiXCR from the 5' RACE reads. There are 60,000 to 95,000 distinct CDR3 sequences in the sample; more than 5.5% occur only once, and roughly 30% lies in the top ten. V was cut by 3 bases and J by 9 bases, with 18 bases left in between. The CDR3 is 14 amino acids. Sample: CD8+ T cells sorted from PBMCs, taken 10 to 11 days after the first yellow fever vaccination. This sequence was found in a man younger than 35 who received the YFV17D yellow fever vaccine. The chain joins TRBV12-3 or TRBV12-4 to TRBJ2-7; D unclear. The chain's CDR3 is CASSFTTDAWWQYF. The CDR3 nucleotides read TGTGCCAGCAGTTTCACCACAGACGCTTGGTGGCAGTACTTC.